This is a list of T cell receptor beta chains from one sample in a study of T cell responses to AZD1222 COVID-19 vaccine. Clones were sequenced by immunoSEQ multiplex PCR, and TCRdb holds only the in-frame ones, with some missing. Here the sample spans about 99,000 clones, roughly 87% being singletons. Sequencing was performed on peripheral blood, taken on day 0 of AZD1222 vaccination. The receptors were gathered from an adult in good health. The CDR3 runs from the conserved cysteine through the conserved F or W. D genes are given only for firm matches. A clone size is listed for some rows: how often the clone was seen (once, few, many), or a class if it is expanded.

>NA|TRBD2|TRBV3-1/TRBV3-2|TRBJ2-5
CASSQARPAGGETQYF
TGTGCCAGCAGCCAGGCTCGACCAGCGGGAGGAGAGACCCAGTACTTC
>NA|NA|TRBV12-3/TRBV12-4|TRBJ2-7
CASSPLTSGEQYF
TGTGCCAGCAGTCCCCTCACTTCGGGCGAGCAGTACTTC
>NA|NA|TRBV19|TRBJ2-1
CASSPSFGSSYNEQFF
TGTGCCAGTAGTCCGTCCTTTGGGAGCTCCTACAATGAGCAGTTCTTC
>NA|NA|TRBV4-2|TRBJ2-1
CASSQTEGEQFF
TGTGCCAGCAGCCAAACGGAAGGTGAGCAGTTCTTC
>NA|NA|TRBV6-5|TRBJ1-5
CASRETSNQPQHF
TGTGCCAGCAGGGAGACTAGCAATCAGCCCCAGCATTTT
>few|NA|TRBV11-3|TRBJ2-1
CASSLGPFGDEQFF
TGTGCCAGCAGCTTAGGTCCGTTTGGGGATGAGCAGTTCTTC
>NA|NA|TRBV7-2|TRBJ1-4
CASSVSPATNEKLFF
TGTGCCAGCAGCGTATCCCCTGCAACTAATGAAAAACTGTTTTTT
>NA|NA|TRBV7-8|TRBJ1-1
CASSPGGGWRAFF
TGTGCCAGCAGCCCCGGGGGCGGGTGGCGTGCTTTCTTT
>NA|NA|TRBV19|TRBJ1-5
CASSIGWQPQHF
TGTGCCAGTAGTATAGGCTGGCAGCCCCAGCATTTT
>few|NA|TRBV7-9|TRBJ2-1
CASSLARGTGNEQFF
TGTGCCAGCAGCTTAGCGCGAGGTACAGGCAATGAGCAGTTCTTC
>NA|NA|TRBV18|TRBJ1-2
CASSRDTDNYGYTF
TGTGCCAGCTCACGGGACACGGATAACTATGGCTACACCTTC
>few|TRBD1|TRBV11-1|TRBJ1-1
CASSFNQGDTEAFF
TGTGCCAGCAGCTTTAATCAGGGGGACACTGAAGCTTTCTTT
>NA|NA|TRBV18|TRBJ1-2
CASSPQGGGYTF
TGTGCCAGCTCACCACAGGGTGGAGGCTACACCTTC
>NA|NA|TRBV2|TRBJ1-1
CASRRPRADREAFF
TGTGCCAGCAGGCGTCCCCGGGCGGACCGTGAAGCTTTCTTT